The 15 T cell receptor beta chains below all came from one sample that was sequenced in a study of blood T cell repertoires in COVID-19. Profiling relied on immunoSEQ multiplex PCR, and the TCRdb table lists in-frame clones only, not all of them. This sample has about 330,000 clones; roughly 90% occur once, and the top ten carry under 8%. The sample consisted of peripheral blood. The receptors were gathered from a man between 18 and 35 years old who had recovered from COVID-19.

The V call is TRBV7-9, the J call TRBJ2-1; 8 positions match TRBD2. The trim removed 5 bases at V and 10 bases at J, leaving 7 bases unmatched. CDR3 length equals 13 residues. Germline CDR1 and CDR2: SEHNR and FQNEAQ (reference sequence). The CDR3 reads CASSPGLVWEQFF. Written as DNA, the CDR3 is TGTGCCAGCAGCCCGGGACTAGTGTGGGAGCAGTTCTTC.

The V gene is TRBV7-3, the J gene TRBJ1-4; no clear D. From germline, CDR1 is SGHTA and CDR2 FQGTGA. There are 16 residues in the CDR3. V was trimmed by 0 bases and J by 7 bases, leaving 15 bases between them. DNA of the CDR3: TGTGCCAGCAGCTTAACCGGGGAGGGTGGCGGTGAAAAACTGTTTTTT. Its protein is CASSLTGEGGGEKLFF.

The rearrangement joins TRBV12-5 to TRBJ2-3; 12 bases map to TRBD2. V lost 3 bases to trimming and J lost 6 bases; unmatched junction nucleotides: 7. Germline-derived CDR1 and CDR2 are LGHNT and FRNRAP. This CDR3 comprises 16 residues. The CDR3 spells CASGLSSGGAVDTQYF. The CDR3 DNA sequence: TGTGCTAGTGGTTTATCTAGCGGGGGGGCAGTGGATACGCAGTATTTT.

The genes are TRBV25-1 and TRBJ2-1; a possible D gene is TRBD2 (6 bases). The CDR3 runs 18 residues. Germline CDR1 is MGHDK and CDR2 is SYGVNS. Trimming shortened V by 4 bases and J by 2 bases, and 21 bases separated the two germline ends. CDR3 sequence reads: CASSAAPGDLAPYNEQFF. The DNA of the CDR3 is TGTGCCAGCAGTGCCGCCCCGGGAGACCTAGCCCCCTACAATGAGCAGTTCTTC.

The chain carries TRBV5-1 and TRBJ1-4; 7 nucleotides agree with TRBD1. CDR1 is SGHRS, CDR2 YFSETQ, per germline. Unmatched junction bases numbered 3, after V lost 0 bases and J lost 4 bases. This CDR3 contains 15 residues. The CDR3 reads CASSLEGQFNEKLFF. The CDR3 DNA follows: TGCGCCAGCAGCTTGGAGGGACAGTTTAATGAAAAACTGTTTTTT.

The chain recombines TRBV7-9 with TRBJ1-2, with 12 bases identical to TRBD1. CDR1 and CDR2 (germline): SEHNR, FQNEAQ (reference sequence). The CDR3 contains 19 residues. The V gene end was trimmed by 1 base and the J gene end by 4 bases; junction bases not matched to a gene: 13. DNA of the CDR3: TGTGCCAGCAGCTTAGGTGCGGTGGGACAGGGGGCGCTTGGCTATGGCTACACCTTC. Its protein is CASSLGAVGQGALGYGYTF. The complete variable domain, with remaining parts taken from reference TRBV7-9 and TRBJ1-2, reads DTGVSQNPRHKITKRGQNVTFRCDPISEHNRLYWYRQTLGQGPEFLTYFQNEAQLEKSRLLSDRFSAERPKGSFSTLEIQRTEQGDSAMYLCASSLGAVGQGALGYGYTFGSGTRLTVV.

The V and J genes are TRBV29-1 and TRBJ1-1, with TRBD1 matching over 7 bases. Per the germline V gene, CDR1 is SQVTM and CDR2 is ANQGSEA. V was pared by 3 bases and J by 2 bases, with 6 bases of the junction left unmatched. The CDR3 loop spans 14 amino acids. CDR3 DNA sequence: TGCAGCGTTGAGAAGGGGGCTGGAAACACTGAAGCTTTCTTT. Protein: CSVEKGAGNTEAFF.

The V and J genes are TRBV6-5 and TRBJ1-1; 7 bases agree with TRBD1. Germline trimming cut 8 bases from V and 0 bases from J; bases unmatched to any gene: 6. CDR1 MNHEY and CDR2 SVGAGI come from the germline V gene. The CDR3 length is 14 residues. DNA of the CDR3: TGTGCCAGCTCATTCACAGGGGTGAACACTGAAGCTTTCTTT. Translating gives CASSFTGVNTEAFF.

The V and J genes are TRBV6-1 and TRBJ1-5; 7 bases are shared with TRBD1. The germline V gene encodes CDR1 MNHNS and CDR2 SASEGT. CDR3 length equals 17 residues. Unmatched junction bases numbered 7, after V lost 2 bases and J lost 0 bases. The CDR3 DNA follows: TGTGCCAGCAGTGAAATGGCAGGGGGTTATAGCAATCAGCCCCAGCATTTT. It translates to CASSEMAGGYSNQPQHF.

This sequence joins TRBV9 and TRBJ2-1; 11 bases are shared with TRBD2. The J segment lost 1 base and the V segment lost 4 bases, leaving 4 bases of the junction unmatched. The CDR3 sequence is 16 residues long. In germline, CDR1 is SGDLS, CDR2 YYNGEE. CDR3 protein: CASSRGTSGSYNEQFF. The CDR3 DNA reads TGTGCCAGCAGCCGGGGGACTAGCGGATCCTACAATGAGCAGTTCTTC.

This chain connects TRBV19 to TRBJ1-4, with D unclear. Germline-derived CDR1 and CDR2 are LNHDA and SQIVND (reference sequence). Trimming left V 7 bases short and J 2 bases short, with 8 bases between. The CDR3 covers 13 residues. DNA of the CDR3: TGTGCCAGTAACACGGGGACTAATGAAAAACTGTTTTTT. Translation: CASNTGTNEKLFF. Full variable domain (remainder filled in from reference TRBV19 and TRBJ1-4): DGGITQSPKYLFRKEGQNVTLSCEQNLNHDAMYWYRQDPGQGLRLIYYSQIVNDFQKGDIAEGYSVSREKKESFPLTVTSAQKNPTAFYLCASNTGTNEKLFFGSGTQLSVL.

The J gene is TRBJ2-3, the V gene TRBV27, with D perhaps TRBD1 (6 bases). CDR1 MNHEY and CDR2 SMNVEV come from the germline V gene (reference sequence). V lost 3 bases, J lost 0 bases, and 10 bases lay in between. The CDR3 consists of 15 residues. The CDR3: CASSLTGASTDTQYF. The CDR3 nucleotides read TGTGCCAGCAGTTTGACAGGAGCAAGCACAGATACGCAGTATTTT.

This clone has just one count. The chain uses TRBV2 and TRBJ1-1, with unresolved D. V was pared by 2 bases and J by 9 bases, with 16 bases between. The CDR3 contains 14 residues. Germline lookup yields CDR1 SNHLY and CDR2 FYNNEI. The CDR3 region is CASSESGVGRKAFF. CDR3 coding DNA: TGTGCCAGCAGTGAAAGCGGGGTCGGGAGGAAAGCTTTCTTT. Variable domain in full (rest from reference TRBV2 and TRBJ1-1): EPEVTQTPSHQVTQMGQEVILRCVPISNHLYFYWYRQILGQKVEFLVSFYNNEISEKSEIFDDQFSVERPDGSNFTLKIRSTKLEDSAMYFCASSESGVGRKAFFGQGTRLTVV.

This chain joins TRBV19 and TRBJ2-5, with 8 bases fitting TRBD1. This CDR3 is built from 15 residues. V shed 4 bases and J 4 bases; nucleotides not matched to a gene: 8. Per germline, CDR1 LNHDA and CDR2 SQIVND (reference sequence). CDR3 bases: TGTGCCAGTAGTACTGTCCCCGGGACAGGAGAGACCCAGTACTTC. It is translated as CASSTVPGTGETQYF.

The V call is TRBV6-1, the J call TRBJ1-2; D possibly corresponds to TRBD1 (5 bases). Germline V gene lookup returns CDR1 MNHNS and CDR2 SASEGT. Trimming stripped 3 bases from V and 5 bases from J, with 13 bases between. The CDR3 is 14 amino acids. The CDR3 nucleotides are TGTGCCAGCAGTGATCAGGGTCCGCGGTATGGCTACACCTTC. Translating it yields CASSDQGPRYGYTF.